One TCR beta chain is described in this entry. Seattle-derived patients entered the study during active infection and were followed longitudinally. This specimen belongs to a study of blood T cell repertoires in COVID-19. Study as a whole: The samples span acute and convalescent COVID-19 from the United States, Italy and Spain. T cells, B-cell-depleted T cells, or PBMCs supplied cDNA or gDNA.

Looked up from germline, CDR1 is MNHEY and CDR2 is SVGEGT. CDR3 length: 12 amino acids. The ends were cut back, 5 bases at V and 7 bases at J, with 10 bases in the middle. Original data processing: Using reference gene primer amplification, nucleated cell counts were estimated. Here immunoSEQ multiplex PCR was the method, and the copy in TCRdb shows in-frame clones only, minus some. That table supplies the V and J calls and clone size; D and trimming were determined from the DNA. The top ten clones hold about 7.6% of a sample with a few hundred thousand clones, roughly 90% of them seen once. Sequencing was carried out using peripheral blood. The receptor was derived from a woman in her sixties with COVID-19, enrolled during active disease. This sequence joins TRBV6-2 or TRBV6-3 and TRBJ2-3; D gene ambiguous. CDR3 region: CASSRQRYTQYF. In DNA, the CDR3 is TGTGCCAGCAGTCGCCAGAGGTATACGCAGTATTTT.